This T cell receptor (beta chain) was captured by sequencing in a study of T-cell reconstitution after alpha-beta-depleted transplantation in children. Researchers prepared the TCRbeta library using unique molecular identifiers, the study reports. In TCRdb, the PCR reads were re-called with MiXCR into one record per CDR3 protein. The sample contains roughly 200,000 distinct CDR3 sequences, 11% of which appear only once. This clonotype showed up many times. The sample consisted of PBMCs, taken before TCRalphabeta/CD19-depleted stem cell transplant. The sequence was collected from a child younger than two with acute myeloid leukemia, due to receive a stem cell transplant.

The CDR3 DNA is TGTGCCAGCAGCTTAGCGCCGGCCGGCTGGGGTATTGCCTACGAGCAGTACTTC. As protein: CASSLAPAGWGIAYEQYF. The chain joins TRBV7-2 to TRBJ2-7; D is undetermined. The CDR3 extends over 18 amino acids. V was shortened by 0 bases and J by 2 bases, with 20 bases between the two germline ends. CDR1 and CDR2 (germline): SGHTA, FQGNSA.